Given below is one TCR beta chain in context. This clonotype has a handful of counts. Its target antigen remains unknown. This may stem from a read error, because a much larger clone lies one nucleotide away. Sequencing used an Illumina HiSeq 1500. Using fastp trimming at Q25 and MiXCR clonotype assembly, TCRdb reanalyzed the public sequencing data and kept in-frame beta chains. Merged by CDR3 protein, the rows form single entries marked with the most common genes and DNA. The sample yields around 550,000 distinct CDR3 sequences; around a quarter were counted once. The top ten clones comprise 13% of the sample. This specimen comes from a study of T cell repertoires in cytomegalovirus infection (dated by TCRdb to the late 2010s). About the investigation overall: The HLA type of each donor mattered for the analysis, because public TCR beta signatures pointed to carriage of CMV infection along with the matching HLA type.

The cysteine opens and the phenylalanine closes a CDR3 of 15 amino acids. Of the read, only the CDR3 DNA is kept; its 45 bases are in frame from base 1. The junction carries 8 bases between V and J, which are trimmed by 1 base and 0 bases respectively. For CDR1 and CDR2, the germline V gene lists SGHAT and FQNNGV. Paper-wide results and their limitations: The ex vivo response was dominated by HLA-C-restricted CMV-specific TCR beta clonotypes, and the single most frequent clonotype in two of eight donors was supplied by these HLA-C-restricted clonotypes. Carriers of CMV infection plus the relevant HLA type were discriminated by the cumulative frequency of public TCR beta family members in the study cohort and in an independent approximately 350-donor cohort.

The specimen was PBMCs. The rearranged chain carries TRBV11-2 and TRBJ2-3, with the D gene too uncertain to name. The source of this sequence is a human donor in good health (CMV status not recorded). Some clones in this sample may be carry-over from other donors' samples. This receptor has the CDR3 CASSLAPRSTDTQYF. The bases read TGTGCCAGCAGCTTAGCGCCTAGGAGCACAGATACGCAGTATTTT.